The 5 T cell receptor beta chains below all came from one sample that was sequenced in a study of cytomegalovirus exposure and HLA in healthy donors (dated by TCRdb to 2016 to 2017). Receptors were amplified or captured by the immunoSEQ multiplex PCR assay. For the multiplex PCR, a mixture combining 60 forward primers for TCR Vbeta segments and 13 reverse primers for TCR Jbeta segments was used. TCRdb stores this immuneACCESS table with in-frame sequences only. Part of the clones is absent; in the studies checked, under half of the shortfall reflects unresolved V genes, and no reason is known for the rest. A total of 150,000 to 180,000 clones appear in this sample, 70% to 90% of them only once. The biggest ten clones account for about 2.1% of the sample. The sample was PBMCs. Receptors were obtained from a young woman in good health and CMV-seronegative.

CDR3 bases: TGTGCCAGTAGTATAGACAGAGGAGACACAGATACGCAGTATTTT. It yields the protein CASSIDRGDTDTQYF. The rearrangement links TRBV19 to TRBJ2-3; no clear D gene. Germline V gene sequence: CDR1 LNHDA, CDR2 SQIVND (reference sequence). V lost 0 bases and J lost 2, with 9 bases in between. The CDR3 totals 15 residues.

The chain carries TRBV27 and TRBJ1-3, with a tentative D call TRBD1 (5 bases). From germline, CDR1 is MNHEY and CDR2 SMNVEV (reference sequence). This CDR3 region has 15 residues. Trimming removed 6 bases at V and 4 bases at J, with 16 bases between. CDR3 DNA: TGTGCCAGCAGACCCCAGGGCCGGGCGGGAAACACCATATATTTT. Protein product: CASRPQGRAGNTIYF.

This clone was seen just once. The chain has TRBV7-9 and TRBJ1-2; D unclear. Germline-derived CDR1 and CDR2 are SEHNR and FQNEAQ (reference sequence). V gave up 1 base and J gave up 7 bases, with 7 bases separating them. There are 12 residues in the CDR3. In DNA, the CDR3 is TGTGCCAGCAGCTTAGGATCAGGTGGCTACACCTTC. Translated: CASSLGSGGYTF.

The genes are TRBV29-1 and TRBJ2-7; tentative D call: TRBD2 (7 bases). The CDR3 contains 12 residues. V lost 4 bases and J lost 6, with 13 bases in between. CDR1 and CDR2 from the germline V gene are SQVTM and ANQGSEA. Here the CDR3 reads CSVAFRGGEQYF. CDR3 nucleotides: TGCAGCGTTGCCTTTAGGGGGGGCGAGCAGTACTTC.

The CDR3 sequence is CASSFAASGFYEQYF. The CDR3 DNA reads TGTGCCAGCAGTTTCGCGGCTAGCGGGTTCTACGAGCAGTACTTC. The rearrangement uses TRBV27 and TRBJ2-7; 8 positions match TRBD2. J was trimmed by 3 bases and V by 3 bases; bases with no gene match: 7. The CDR3 is made up of 15 amino acids. From germline, CDR1 is MNHEY and CDR2 SMNVEV (reference sequence).